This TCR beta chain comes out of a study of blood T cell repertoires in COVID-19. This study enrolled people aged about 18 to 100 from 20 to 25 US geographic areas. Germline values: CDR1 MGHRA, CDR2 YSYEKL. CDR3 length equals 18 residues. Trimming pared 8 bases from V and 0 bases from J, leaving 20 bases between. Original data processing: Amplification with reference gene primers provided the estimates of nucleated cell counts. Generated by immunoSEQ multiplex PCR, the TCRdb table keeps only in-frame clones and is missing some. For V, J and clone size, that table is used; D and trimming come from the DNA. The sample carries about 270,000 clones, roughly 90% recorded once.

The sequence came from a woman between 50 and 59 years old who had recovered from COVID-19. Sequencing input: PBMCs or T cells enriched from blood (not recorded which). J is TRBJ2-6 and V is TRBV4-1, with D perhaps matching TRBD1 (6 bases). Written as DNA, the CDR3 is TGCGCCAGCCGCCCCCGGGACATGTTACTCTCTGGGGCCAACGTCCTGACTTTC. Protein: CASRPRDMLLSGANVLTF.